This T cell receptor beta chain was sequenced for a study of T cell responses to AZD1222 COVID-19 vaccine. In the case of this clone: Its matching antigen is unknown.

Germline V CDR1 and CDR2: SGDLS, YYNGEE. Trimming pared 0 bases from V and 1 base from J, leaving 1 base between. The CDR3 is 13 residues long. Repertoires were generated with immunoSEQ multiplex PCR, while TCRdb's copy carries only in-frame clones and drops some. The sample holds some 150,000 clones; about 93% are singletons and the top ten take 1.9%. Findings and limits, study-wide: Every sample of the repertoires postdated the peak T cell response.

Specimen: peripheral blood, collected on day 0 of AZD1222 vaccination. The chain has TRBV9 and TRBJ2-2; D is unclear. The sequence was collected from an adult in good health. The CDR3 loop reads CASSVENTGELFF. CDR3 bases: TGTGCCAGCAGCGTAGAGAACACCGGGGAGCTGTTTTTT.